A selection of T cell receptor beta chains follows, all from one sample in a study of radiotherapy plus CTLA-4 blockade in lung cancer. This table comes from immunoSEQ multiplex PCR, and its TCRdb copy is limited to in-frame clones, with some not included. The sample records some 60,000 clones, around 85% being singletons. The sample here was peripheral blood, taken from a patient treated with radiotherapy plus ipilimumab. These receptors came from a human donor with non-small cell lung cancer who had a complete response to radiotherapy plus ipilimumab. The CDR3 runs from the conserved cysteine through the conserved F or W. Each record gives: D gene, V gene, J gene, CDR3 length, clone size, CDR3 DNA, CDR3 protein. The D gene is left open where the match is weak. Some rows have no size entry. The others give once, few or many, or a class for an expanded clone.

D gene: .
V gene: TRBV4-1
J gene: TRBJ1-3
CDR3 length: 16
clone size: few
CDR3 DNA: TGCGCCAGCAGCCAAGACGTGGTCGCGTCAAGAAACACCATATATTTT
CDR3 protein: CASSQDVVASRNTIYF

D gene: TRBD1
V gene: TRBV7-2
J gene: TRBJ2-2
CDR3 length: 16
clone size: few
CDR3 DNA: TGTGCCAGCAGCTTCACAGGGGGCGCGGGGACCGGGGAGCTGTTTTTT
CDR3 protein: CASSFTGGAGTGELFF

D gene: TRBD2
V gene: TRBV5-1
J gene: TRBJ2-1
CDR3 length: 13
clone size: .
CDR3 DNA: TGCGCCAGCAGCCCGGAAGGTAGCGGGGTTCAGTTCTTC
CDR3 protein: CASSPEGSGVQFF

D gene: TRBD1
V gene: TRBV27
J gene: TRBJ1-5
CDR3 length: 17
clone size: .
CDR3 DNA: TGTGCCAGCAGTTTAGGAACCGGGACAGGGCACAGTCAGCCCCAGCATTTT
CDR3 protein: CASSLGTGTGHSQPQHF

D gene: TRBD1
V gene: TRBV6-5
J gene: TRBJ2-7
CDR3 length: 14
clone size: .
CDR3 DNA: TGTGCCAGCAGTCGGGACAGGAGGACCTACGAGCAGTACTTC
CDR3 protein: CASSRDRRTYEQYF

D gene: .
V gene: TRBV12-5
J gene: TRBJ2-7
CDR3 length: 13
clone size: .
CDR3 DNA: TGTGCTAGTGGCCTTACCGCGGGTTACGAGCAGTACTTC
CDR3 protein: CASGLTAGYEQYF

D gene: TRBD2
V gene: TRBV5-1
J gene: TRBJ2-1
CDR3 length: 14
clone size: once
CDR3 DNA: TGCGCCAGCACTACGGCTAGCGGAAACAATGAGCAGTTCTTC
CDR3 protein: CASTTASGNNEQFF

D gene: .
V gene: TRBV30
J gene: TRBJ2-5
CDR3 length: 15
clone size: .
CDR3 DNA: TGTGCCTGGAGTGGGCCTGGGCAGTCTGAAGAGACCCAGTACTTC
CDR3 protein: CAWSGPGQSEETQYF

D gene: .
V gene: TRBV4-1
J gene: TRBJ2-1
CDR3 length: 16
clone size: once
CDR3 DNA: TGCGCCAGCAGCCAAGTGGGGGGTCTCTTGCGCTATGAGCAGTTCTTC
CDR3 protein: CASSQVGGLLRYEQFF

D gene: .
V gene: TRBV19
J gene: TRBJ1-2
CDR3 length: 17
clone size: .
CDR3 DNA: TGTGCCAGTAGTATCTCCGGGGCTGGGGGGGGTAACTATGGCTACACCTTC
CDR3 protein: CASSISGAGGGNYGYTF

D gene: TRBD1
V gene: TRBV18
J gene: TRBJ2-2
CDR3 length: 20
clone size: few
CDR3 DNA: TGTGCCAGCTCACCAAGGACAGGGGCTAACGGAGGAGGGAACACCGGGGAGCTGTTTTTT
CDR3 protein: CASSPRTGANGGGNTGELFF

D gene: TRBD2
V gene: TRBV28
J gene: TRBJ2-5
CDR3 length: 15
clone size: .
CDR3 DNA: TGTGCCAGCAGTCCCCGTGGTAGCGGGGAAGAGACCCAGTACTTC
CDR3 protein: CASSPRGSGEETQYF

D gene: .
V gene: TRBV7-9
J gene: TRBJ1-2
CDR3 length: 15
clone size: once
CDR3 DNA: TGTGCCAGCAGCTTAGCGCTACGACACCGATATGGCTACACCTTC
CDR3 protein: CASSLALRHRYGYTF

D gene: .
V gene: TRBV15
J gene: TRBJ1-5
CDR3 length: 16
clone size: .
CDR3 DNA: TGTGCCACCAGCAGAGATAACCCGGGTAGCAATCAGCCCCAGCATTTT
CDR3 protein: CATSRDNPGSNQPQHF

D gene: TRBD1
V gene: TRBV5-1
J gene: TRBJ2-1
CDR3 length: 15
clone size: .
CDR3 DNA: TGCGCCAGCAGGTGGGGGGACAGGGGGGGCAATGAGCAGTTCTTC
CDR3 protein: CASRWGDRGGNEQFF

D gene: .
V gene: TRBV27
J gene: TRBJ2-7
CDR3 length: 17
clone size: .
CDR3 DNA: TGTGCCAGCAGCTACCCACGATACGGGTCTAAGGCCTACGAGCAGTACTTC
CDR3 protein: CASSYPRYGSKAYEQYF